This TCR beta chain is drawn from a study of response to subunit inactivated influenza vaccine. From the RT-PCR reads, TCRdb called clonotypes with MiXCR, one entry per CDR3 protein. Of a few hundred thousand distinct CDR3 sequences in the sample, 20% to 25% are singletons; the top ten hold about 9.4%. This CDR3 is built from 15 residues. V lost 7 bases and J 0 bases, leaving 14 bases between the germline ends. The germline V gene has CDR1 LNHNV and CDR2 YYDKDF (reference sequence). The sample holds many counts of this clonotype. This receptor was obtained from a man aged 45-69 years who received an inactivated influenza vaccine. The chain recombines TRBV15 with TRBJ2-3; possible D gene TRBD1, 5 bases. Material: PBMCs from blood, obtained approximately 22 months after vaccination. In DNA, the CDR3 is TGTGCCACCACCCTAGACAGAACCAGCACAGATACGCAGTATTTT. Amino acid sequence: CATTLDRTSTDTQYF.